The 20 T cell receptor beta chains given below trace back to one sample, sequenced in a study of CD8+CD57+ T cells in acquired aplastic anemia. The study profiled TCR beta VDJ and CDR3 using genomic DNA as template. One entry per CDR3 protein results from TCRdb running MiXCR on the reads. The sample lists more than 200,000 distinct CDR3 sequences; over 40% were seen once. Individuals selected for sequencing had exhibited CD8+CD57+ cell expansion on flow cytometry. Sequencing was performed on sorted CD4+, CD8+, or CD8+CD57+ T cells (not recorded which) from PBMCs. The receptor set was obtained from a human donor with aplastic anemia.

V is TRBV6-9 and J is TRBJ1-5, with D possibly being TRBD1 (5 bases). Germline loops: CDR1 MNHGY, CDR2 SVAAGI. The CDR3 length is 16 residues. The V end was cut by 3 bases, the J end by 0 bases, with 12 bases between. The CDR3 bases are TGTGCCAGCAGTTACCGGACATACCCTAGCAATCAGCCCCAGCATTTT. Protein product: CASSYRTYPSNQPQHF.

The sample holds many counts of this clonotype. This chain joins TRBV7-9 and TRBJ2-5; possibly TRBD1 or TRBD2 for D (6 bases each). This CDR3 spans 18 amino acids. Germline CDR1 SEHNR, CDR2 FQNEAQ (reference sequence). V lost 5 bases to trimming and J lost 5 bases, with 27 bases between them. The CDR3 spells CASSPGRLSEGGEETQYF. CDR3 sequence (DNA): TGTGCCAGCAGCCCAGGCCGGCTGTCAGAGGGGGGTGAGGAGACCCAGTACTTC.

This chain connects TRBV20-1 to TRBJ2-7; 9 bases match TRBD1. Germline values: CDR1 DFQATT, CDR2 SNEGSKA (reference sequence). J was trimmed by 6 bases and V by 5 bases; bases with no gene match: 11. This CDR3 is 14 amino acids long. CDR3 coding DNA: TGCAGTGCTGGGTGGCGACAGGGGGGCGTCGAGCAGTACTTC. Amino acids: CSAGWRQGGVEQYF.

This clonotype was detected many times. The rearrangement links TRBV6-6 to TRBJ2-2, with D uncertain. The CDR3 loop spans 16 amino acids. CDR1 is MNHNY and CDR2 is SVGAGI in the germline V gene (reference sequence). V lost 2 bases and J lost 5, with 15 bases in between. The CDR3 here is CASSYTGVLGTGELFF. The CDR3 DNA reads TGTGCCAGCAGTTACACGGGCGTTTTGGGTACCGGGGAGCTGTTTTTT.

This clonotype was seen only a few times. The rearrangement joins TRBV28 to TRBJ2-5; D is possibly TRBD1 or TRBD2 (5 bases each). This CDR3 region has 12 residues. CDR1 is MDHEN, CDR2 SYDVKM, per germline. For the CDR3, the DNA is TGTGTTTCCTCGCAGGGACGGGAGACCCAGTACTTC. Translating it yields CVSSQGRETQYF.

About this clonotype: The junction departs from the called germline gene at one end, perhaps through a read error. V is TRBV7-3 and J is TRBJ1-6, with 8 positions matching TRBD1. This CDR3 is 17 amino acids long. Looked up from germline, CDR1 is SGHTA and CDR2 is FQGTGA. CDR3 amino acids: CASSLHRGSSYNSPLHF. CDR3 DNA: TGTGCCAGCAGCTTACACAGGGGGAGCTCCTACAATTCACCCCTCCACTTT. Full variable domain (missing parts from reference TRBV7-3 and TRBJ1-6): GAGVSQTPSNKVTEKGKYVELRCDPISGHTALYWYRQSLGQGPEFLIYFQGTGAADDSGLPNDRFFAVRPEGSVSTLKIQRTERGDSAVYLCASSLHRGSSYNSPLHFGNGTRLTVT.

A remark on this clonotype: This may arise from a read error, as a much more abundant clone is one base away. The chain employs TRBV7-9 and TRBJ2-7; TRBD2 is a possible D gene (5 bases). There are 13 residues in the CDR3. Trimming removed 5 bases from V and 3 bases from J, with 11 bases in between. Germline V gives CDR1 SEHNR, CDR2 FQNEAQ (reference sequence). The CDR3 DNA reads TGTGCCAGCAGCCAGGACGGGGACTACGAGCAGTACTTC. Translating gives CASSQDGDYEQYF.

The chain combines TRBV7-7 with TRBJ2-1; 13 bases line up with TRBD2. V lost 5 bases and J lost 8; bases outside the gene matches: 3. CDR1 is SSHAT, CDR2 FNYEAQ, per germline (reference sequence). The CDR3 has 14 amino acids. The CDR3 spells CASSRTSGGDEQFF. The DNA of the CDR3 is TGTGCCAGCAGCCGGACTAGCGGGGGCGATGAGCAGTTCTTC.

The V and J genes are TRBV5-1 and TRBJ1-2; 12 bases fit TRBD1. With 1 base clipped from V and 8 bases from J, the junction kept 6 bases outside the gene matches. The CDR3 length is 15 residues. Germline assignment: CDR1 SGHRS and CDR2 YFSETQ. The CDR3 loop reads CASSLTGQGAWGYTF. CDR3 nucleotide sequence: TGCGCCAGCAGCTTGACGGGACAGGGGGCGTGGGGCTACACCTTC.

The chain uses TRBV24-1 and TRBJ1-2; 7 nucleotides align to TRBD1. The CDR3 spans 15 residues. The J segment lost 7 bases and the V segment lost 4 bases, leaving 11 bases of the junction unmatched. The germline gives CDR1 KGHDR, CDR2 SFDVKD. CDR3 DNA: TGTGCCACCAGTGACCCGGGACAGCCGAGGGCTGGCTACACCTTC. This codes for CATSDPGQPRAGYTF.

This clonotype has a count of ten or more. CDR3 amino acids: CASASLGGGDQPQHF. The CDR3 DNA sequence: TGTGCCAGCGCCTCGCTGGGAGGTGGTGATCAGCCCCAGCATTTT. The V gene is TRBV2, the J gene TRBJ1-5; D unclear. The germline CDR1 and CDR2 sequences are SNHLY and FYNNEI. This CDR3 spans 15 amino acids. The V end was cut by 8 bases, the J end by 5 bases, with 19 bases between.

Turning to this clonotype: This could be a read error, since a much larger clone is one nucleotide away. CDR3 protein: CASSSREGLRSPLHF. CDR3 bases: TGTGCCAGCAGTTCGAGAGAGGGCTTGAGGTCACCCCTCCACTTT. V usage is TRBV27 and J usage is TRBJ1-6; unclear D gene. Germline V gene lookup returns CDR1 MNHEY and CDR2 SMNVEV (reference sequence). The CDR3 is 15 residues long. Trimming took 4 bases from V and 10 from J, leaving 17 bases between them.

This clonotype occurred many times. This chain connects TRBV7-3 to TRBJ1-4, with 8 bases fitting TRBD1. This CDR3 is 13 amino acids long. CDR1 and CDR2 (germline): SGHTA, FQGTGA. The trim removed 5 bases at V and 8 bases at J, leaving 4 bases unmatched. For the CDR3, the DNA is TGTGCCAGCAGCCGCGGACAGGGCGAAAAACTGTTTTTT. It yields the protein CASSRGQGEKLFF.

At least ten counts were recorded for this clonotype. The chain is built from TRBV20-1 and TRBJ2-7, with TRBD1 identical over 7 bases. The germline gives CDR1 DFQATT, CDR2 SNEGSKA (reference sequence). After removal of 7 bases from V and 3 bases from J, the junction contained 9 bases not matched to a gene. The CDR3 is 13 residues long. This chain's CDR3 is CSVPAGGGYEQYF. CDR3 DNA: TGCAGTGTTCCCGCAGGGGGTGGCTACGAGCAGTACTTC.

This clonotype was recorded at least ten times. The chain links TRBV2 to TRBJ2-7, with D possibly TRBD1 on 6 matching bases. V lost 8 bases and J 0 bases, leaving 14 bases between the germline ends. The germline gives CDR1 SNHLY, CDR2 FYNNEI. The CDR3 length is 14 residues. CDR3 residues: CASHRASSSYEQYF. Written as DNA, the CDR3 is TGTGCCAGCCACAGGGCCTCAAGCTCCTACGAGCAGTACTTC.

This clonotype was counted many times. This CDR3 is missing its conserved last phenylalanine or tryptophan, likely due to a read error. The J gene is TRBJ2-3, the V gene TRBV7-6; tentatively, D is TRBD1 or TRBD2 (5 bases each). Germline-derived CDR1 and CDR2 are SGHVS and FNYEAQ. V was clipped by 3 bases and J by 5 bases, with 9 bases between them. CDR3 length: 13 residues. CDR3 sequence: CASSLGDGDTQYS. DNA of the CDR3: TGTGCCAGCAGCTTGGGGGACGGAGATACGCAGTATTCT.

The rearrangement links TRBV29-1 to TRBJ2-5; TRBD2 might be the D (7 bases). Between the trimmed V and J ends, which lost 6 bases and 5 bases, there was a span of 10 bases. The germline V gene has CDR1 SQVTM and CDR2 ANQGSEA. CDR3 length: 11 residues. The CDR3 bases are TGCAGCGTAAGGGGGGGCGAGACCCAGTACTTC. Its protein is CSVRGGETQYF.

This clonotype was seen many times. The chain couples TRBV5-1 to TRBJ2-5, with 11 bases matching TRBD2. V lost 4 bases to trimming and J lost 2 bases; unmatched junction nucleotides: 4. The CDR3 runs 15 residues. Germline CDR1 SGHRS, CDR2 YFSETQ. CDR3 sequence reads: CASSGGTSGQETQYF. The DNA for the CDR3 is TGCGCCAGCAGCGGAGGGACTAGCGGACAAGAGACCCAGTACTTC.

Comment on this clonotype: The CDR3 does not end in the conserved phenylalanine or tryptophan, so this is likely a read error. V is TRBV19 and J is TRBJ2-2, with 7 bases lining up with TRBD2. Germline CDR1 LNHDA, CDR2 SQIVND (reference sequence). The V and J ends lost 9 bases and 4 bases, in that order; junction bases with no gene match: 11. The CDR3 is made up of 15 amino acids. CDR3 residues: CASSPWTSVTGELFL. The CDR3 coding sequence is TGTGCCAGCAGCCCCTGGACTAGTGTCACCGGGGAGCTGTTTCTT.

CDR3 loop: CSGGGGTETQYF. In nucleotides, the CDR3 is TGCAGCGGCGGTGGGGGAACGGAGACCCAGTACTTC. The chain carries TRBV29-1 and TRBJ2-5, with D possibly being TRBD1 or TRBD2 (5 bases each). The CDR3 extends over 12 amino acids. Germline CDR1 is SQVTM and CDR2 is ANQGSEA. V was trimmed by 7 bases and J by 5 bases, leaving 14 bases between them.